These 11 T cell receptor beta chains came from one sample sequenced in a study of cytomegalovirus exposure and HLA in healthy donors. Vbeta (60) and Jbeta (13) primers were used in the PCR. Sequencing was performed with immunoSEQ multiplex PCR; in TCRdb, only in-frame clones are kept and a portion is missing. This listing includes roughly 120,000 clones. The source material was PBMCs. Every receptor here comes from a man younger than 35 in good health and CMV-seronegative.

Comments on this clone: The same CDR3 also results from other DNA sequences found in this sample. This chain links TRBV11-2 with TRBJ1-1, with D uncertain. Germline V gives CDR1 SGHAT, CDR2 FQNNGV. This CDR3 is built from 16 residues. The V and J ends lost 0 bases and 0 bases respectively, with 11 bases between them. Here the CDR3 reads CASSLDPGVMNTEAFF. Written as DNA, the CDR3 is TGTGCCAGCAGCTTAGATCCGGGAGTCATGAACACTGAAGCTTTCTTT.

The chain carries TRBV25-1 and TRBJ1-4, with 9 bases identical to TRBD1. Germline V lookup: CDR1 MGHDK, CDR2 SYGVNS. This CDR3 has 16 amino acids. J was trimmed by 8 bases and V by 4 bases; bases with no gene match: 11. Here the CDR3 reads CASSAPHRDREEKLFF. CDR3 sequence (DNA): TGTGCCAGCAGTGCCCCACACCGGGACAGGGAAGAAAAACTGTTTTTT.

CDR3 residues: CASSPSGRARDTQYF. For the CDR3, the DNA is TGTGCCAGCAGCCCGAGCGGGAGGGCCAGGGATACGCAGTATTTT. The genes are TRBV28 and TRBJ2-3; 10 bases are shared with TRBD2. Losses at the gene ends were 6 bases for V and 6 bases for J; bases not matched to a gene: 9. CDR1 and CDR2 from the germline V gene are MDHEN and SYDVKM. The CDR3 is made up of 15 amino acids.

V and J are TRBV5-1 and TRBJ2-7; D perhaps matches TRBD1 (5 bases). The CDR3 extends over 17 amino acids. Trimming left V 3 bases short and J 1 base short, with 20 bases between. Per germline, CDR1 SGHRS and CDR2 YFSETQ. CDR3 protein: CASSYKLSTAYSYEQYF. CDR3 sequence (DNA): TGCGCCAGCAGCTATAAACTGTCGACAGCATATTCCTACGAGCAGTACTTC.

The chain combines TRBV6-1 with TRBJ1-5; the D gene is possibly TRBD1 (6 bases). The CDR3 is 15 residues long. Germline loops: CDR1 MNHNS, CDR2 SASEGT. Trimming took 6 bases from V and 4 from J, leaving 16 bases between them. The CDR3 nucleotides are TGTGCCAGCAGAGTACGACCAGGGGCAAATCAGCCCCAGCATTTT. It yields the protein CASRVRPGANQPQHF.

On this clone: Other DNA sequences in this sample translate to the same CDR3. The chain's CDR3 is CSGRAGWGMNTEAFF. The DNA for the CDR3 is TGCAGCGGCCGAGCGGGGTGGGGCATGAACACTGAAGCTTTCTTT. The chain couples TRBV29-1 to TRBJ1-1; weak D call: TRBD1 (5 bases). Trimming took 7 bases from V and 0 from J, leaving 18 bases between them. Germline CDR1 and CDR2: SQVTM and ANQGSEA. This CDR3 is built from 15 residues.

J is TRBJ2-4 and V is TRBV19; D may be TRBD2 (6 bases). V lost 1 base, J lost 0 bases, and 19 bases lay in between. Germline V CDR1 and CDR2: LNHDA, SQIVND (reference sequence). The CDR3 is made up of 19 amino acids. The CDR3 sequence: CASSIVPARRGVAKNIQYF. The CDR3 DNA is TGTGCCAGTAGTATAGTACCAGCGCGGCGGGGCGTAGCCAAAAACATTCAGTACTTC.

This chain links TRBV19 with TRBJ2-1; the match to TRBD2 covers 12 bases. Germline CDR1 is LNHDA and CDR2 is SQIVND (reference sequence). The V and J ends lost 6 bases and 6 bases, in that order; junction bases with no gene match: 6. This CDR3 has 15 amino acids. CDR3 nucleotide sequence: TGTGCCAGTAGCCGTCCGACTAGCGGGGGCAATGAGCAGTTCTTC. Its protein is CASSRPTSGGNEQFF.

This sequence joins TRBV6-7 and TRBJ1-5, with a possible D match to TRBD1 (5 bases). TRBV6-7 carries the ORF label, with uncertain function. The V end was cut by 4 bases, the J end by 0 bases, with 22 bases between. The CDR3 length is 19 residues. CDR3 sequence: CASSSPSELGPDSNQPQHF. CDR3 sequence (DNA): TGTGCCAGCAGTTCCCCATCGGAATTGGGGCCTGATAGCAATCAGCCCCAGCATTTT.

V usage is TRBV6-5 and J usage is TRBJ1-2; no clear D. Trimming took 3 bases from V and 6 from J, leaving 17 bases between them. The CDR3 has 15 residues. Germline V gene sequence: CDR1 MNHEY, CDR2 SVGAGI. The CDR3 DNA reads as TGTGCCAGCAGTTATAGTAGCAGCCTATTGAATGGCTACACCTTC. It encodes CASSYSSSLLNGYTF.

The chain joins TRBV2 to TRBJ2-3, with a possible D match to TRBD1 (7 bases). Germline assignment: CDR1 SNHLY and CDR2 FYNNEI. This CDR3 is built from 15 residues. The V end lost 6 bases, the J end lost 4 bases, and 17 bases lay between the germline ends. CDR3: CASSGTVIAADTQYF. DNA for the CDR3: TGTGCCAGCAGCGGGACAGTAATAGCGGCAGATACGCAGTATTTT.